The 9 T cell receptor beta chains given below trace back to one sample, sequenced in a study of blood T cell repertoires in COVID-19. TCRdb's copy holds only in-frame clones and misses some; the assay was immunoSEQ multiplex PCR. The repertoire holds over 250,000 clones, with approximately 87% as singletons. What was sequenced was peripheral blood. These TCRs come from a woman between 50 and 59 years old with acute or convalescent COVID-19.

In nucleotides, the CDR3 is TGTGCCAGCAGCGTAGAAGCGCTATCCTACAATGAGCAGTTCTTC. Translated, it gives CASSVEALSYNEQFF. The chain is built from TRBV9 and TRBJ2-1; the D is unclear. The CDR3 is 15 residues long. Germline CDR1 SGDLS, CDR2 YYNGEE. V dropped 0 bases and J dropped 1 base, with 8 bases sitting between them.

The chain uses TRBV10-3 and TRBJ1-5; possible D gene TRBD1, 6 bases. The germline V gene has CDR1 ENHRY and CDR2 SYGVKD. Trimming stripped 1 base from V and 8 bases from J, with 18 bases between. The length of the CDR3 is 16 residues. The CDR3 DNA follows: TGTGCCATCAGTGAGTTAGGGGGACGGGGATCAAAGCCCCAGCATTTT. Its protein is CAISELGGRGSKPQHF.

J is TRBJ2-3 and V is TRBV6-6, with 7 bases fitting TRBD1. Trimming cost V 6 bases and J 4 bases; bases outside gene matches: 10. This CDR3 has 15 residues. The germline gives CDR1 MNHNY, CDR2 SVGAGI (reference sequence). The DNA of the CDR3 is TGTGCCAGCAGCAAACAGGGGAATTGGGCAGATACGCAGTATTTT. It codes for CASSKQGNWADTQYF.

A few counts support this clone. V is TRBV11-2 and J is TRBJ2-2, with TRBD1 as a possible D gene (6 bases). Germline CDR1 and CDR2: SGHAT and FQNNGV. This CDR3 spans 14 amino acids. The V gene lost 5 bases and the J gene lost 3 bases, with 10 bases spanning the gap. The CDR3 nucleotides are TGTGCCAGCAGCCGGGACATTTACACCGGGGAGCTGTTTTTT. As protein: CASSRDIYTGELFF.

The chain combines TRBV7-2 with TRBJ2-7; 8 nucleotides agree with TRBD2. This CDR3 has 16 amino acids. Trimming at V came to 4 bases and at J to 2 bases, leaving 10 bases not matched to a gene. Germline CDR1 and CDR2: SGHTA and FQGNSA. The chain's CDR3 is CASSSTPGGGAYEQYF. Written as DNA, the CDR3 is TGTGCCAGCAGCTCGACCCCGGGGGGGGGCGCCTACGAGCAGTACTTC.

This chain connects TRBV6-2 or TRBV6-3 to TRBJ2-2; the D is unclear. From germline, CDR1 is MNHEY and CDR2 SVGEGT. V was pared by 2 bases and J by 4 bases, with 8 bases between. This CDR3 is built from 14 residues. The CDR3 here is CASSYSPVTGELFF. For the CDR3, the DNA is TGTGCCAGCAGTTACAGCCCGGTCACCGGGGAGCTGTTTTTT.

The J gene is TRBJ2-7, the V gene TRBV6-1; TRBD2 is a possible D gene (5 bases). Germline CDR1 is MNHNS and CDR2 is SASEGT. With 2 bases removed from V and 1 base from J, the gap between germline ends came to 9 bases. CDR3 length: 14 residues. As DNA, the CDR3 is TGTGCCAGCAGTGAATTGAGGGAATCCTACGAGCAGTACTTC. Protein: CASSELRESYEQYF.

CDR3 DNA: TGTGCCAGCACGTCCCACAGGGGGTTGAACACTGAAGCTTTCTTT. Translating gives CASTSHRGLNTEAFF. The chain links TRBV6-5 to TRBJ1-1; TRBD1 matches 8 bases. Germline lookup yields CDR1 MNHEY and CDR2 SVGAGI. CDR3 length equals 15 residues. V was pared by 7 bases and J by 0 bases, with 7 bases of the junction left unmatched.

The V call is TRBV7-9, the J call TRBJ1-1, with 12 bases fitting TRBD1. The CDR3 is 15 residues long. Trimming cost V 6 bases and J 6 bases; bases outside gene matches: 8. The germline gives CDR1 SEHNR, CDR2 FQNEAQ (reference sequence). CDR3 in amino acids: CASRLMGQGAAEAFF. The CDR3, as DNA: TGTGCCAGCAGATTAATGGGACAGGGGGCTGCTGAAGCTTTCTTT. The entire variable domain, with the rest obtained from reference TRBV7-9 and TRBJ1-1, is as follows: DTGVSQNPRHKITKRGQNVTFRCDPISEHNRLYWYRQTLGQGPEFLTYFQNEAQLEKSRLLSDRFSAERPKGSFSTLEIQRTEQGDSAMYLCASRLMGQGAAEAFFGQGTRLTVV.